A selection of T cell receptor beta chains follows, all from one sample in a study of blood T cell repertoires in COVID-19. The protocol was immunoSEQ multiplex PCR, while the TCRdb copy is restricted to in-frame clones and leaves out a portion. The sample yields about 180,000 clones, roughly 80% seen once. What was sequenced was peripheral blood. These receptors all come from a woman aged 70-85 years with COVID-19, enrolled during active disease. Each CDR3 is given with its conserved first and last residue. The D gene is left open where the match is weak. For some rows the clone size is stated as once, few or many, or as a class when expanded; others skip it.

j_call	v_call	clone_size	d_call	cdr3_aa	cdr3_nt
TRBJ2-3	TRBV15	.	TRBD1	CATSSRGGQGSDTQYF	TGTGCCACCAGCAGCCGGGGGGGACAGGGGTCAGATACGCAGTATTTT
TRBJ1-5	TRBV10-1	.	TRBD1	CASSAGTGNQPQHF	TGCGCCAGCAGTGCCGGGACAGGTAATCAGCCCCAGCATTTT
TRBJ2-1	TRBV6-6	.	.	CASRALSPDFNEQFF	TGTGCCAGCAGGGCCCTTAGCCCAGACTTCAATGAGCAGTTCTTC
TRBJ2-4	TRBV5-4	.	TRBD2	CASSLEGLAGNIQYF	TGTGCCAGCAGCTTGGAGGGACTAGCAGGAAACATTCAGTACTTC
TRBJ2-1	TRBV29-1	.	.	CSVYLSGNEQFF	TGCAGCGTTTACTTGTCAGGGAATGAGCAGTTCTTC
TRBJ1-1	TRBV6-6	once	.	CAHCRVPGETEAFF	TGTGCCCACTGCAGGGTGCCAGGAGAAACTGAAGCTTTCTTT
TRBJ1-5	TRBV28	.	.	CASSLEVRTQHF	TGTGCCAGCAGTTTAGAGGTCCGGACCCAGCATTTT
TRBJ2-5	TRBV6-4	.	TRBD2	CAADELAGGPLGETQYF	TGTGCCGCCGACGAACTAGCGGGAGGGCCGTTGGGAGAGACCCAGTACTTC
TRBJ2-3	TRBV28	few	.	CASRGGGHADTQYF	TGTGCCAGCAGGGGGGGAGGCCACGCAGATACGCAGTATTTT
TRBJ1-6	TRBV18	few	.	CASSQAPNSPLHF	TGTGCCAGCTCCCAAGCACCTAATTCACCCCTCCACTTT
TRBJ2-3	TRBV12-5	.	.	CASGLGAGQIRTDTQYF	TGTGCTAGTGGTTTGGGCGCGGGACAGATCCGCACAGATACGCAGTATTTT
TRBJ2-3	TRBV28	.	TRBD2	CASPPGLSGNPDTQYF	TGTGCCAGCCCCCCCGGGCTGAGCGGGAACCCAGATACGCAGTATTTT
TRBJ2-2	TRBV7-2	.	.	CASSYQGGINTGELFF	TGTGCCAGCAGCTACCAAGGGGGAATAAACACCGGGGAGCTGTTTTTT
TRBJ1-1	TRBV7-8	.	.	CASSSTGRNTEAFF	TGTGCCAGCAGCTCTACAGGGAGGAACACTGAAGCTTTCTTT